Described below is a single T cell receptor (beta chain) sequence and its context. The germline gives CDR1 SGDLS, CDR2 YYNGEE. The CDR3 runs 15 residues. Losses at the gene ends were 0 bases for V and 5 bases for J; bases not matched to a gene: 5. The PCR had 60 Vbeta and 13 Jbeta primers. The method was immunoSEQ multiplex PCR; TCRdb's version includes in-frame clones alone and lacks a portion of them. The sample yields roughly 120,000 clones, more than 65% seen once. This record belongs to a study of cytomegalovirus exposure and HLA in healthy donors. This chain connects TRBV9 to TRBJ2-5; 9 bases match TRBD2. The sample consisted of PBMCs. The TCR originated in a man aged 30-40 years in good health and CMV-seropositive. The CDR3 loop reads CASSVDASGVETQYF. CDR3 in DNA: TGTGCCAGCAGCGTAGATGCTAGCGGGGTGGAGACCCAGTACTTC.